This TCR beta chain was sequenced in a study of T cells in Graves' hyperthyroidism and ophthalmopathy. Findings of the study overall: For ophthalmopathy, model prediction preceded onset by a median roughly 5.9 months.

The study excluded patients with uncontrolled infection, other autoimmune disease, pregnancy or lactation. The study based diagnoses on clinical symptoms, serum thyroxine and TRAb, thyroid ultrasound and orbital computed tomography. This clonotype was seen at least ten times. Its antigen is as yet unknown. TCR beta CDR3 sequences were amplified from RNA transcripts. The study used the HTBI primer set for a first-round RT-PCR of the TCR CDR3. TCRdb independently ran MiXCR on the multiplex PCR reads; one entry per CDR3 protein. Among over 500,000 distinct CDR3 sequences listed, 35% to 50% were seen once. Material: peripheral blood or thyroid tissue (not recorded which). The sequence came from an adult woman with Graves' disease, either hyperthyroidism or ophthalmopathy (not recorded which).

CDR3 in amino acids: CSASPGAGTEAFF. In nucleotides, the CDR3 is TGCAGTGCTAGCCCGGGGGCGGGCACTGAAGCTTTCTTT. The chain carries TRBV20-1 and TRBJ1-1; D is perhaps TRBD1 (6 bases). The V gene lost 3 bases and the J gene lost 4 bases, with 12 bases spanning the gap. Germline CDR1 reads DFQATT; CDR2 reads SNEGSKA (reference sequence). The CDR3 is 13 amino acids.